Presented here are 25 T cell receptor beta chains from one specimen sequenced in a study of blood T cells in healthy people across ages. A second about 6 to 11 cycle PCR used barcoded and J-beta primers. Via MiXCR, TCRdb re-called the 5' RACE reads, giving one row per CDR3 protein. This repertoire shows over 700,000 distinct CDR3 sequences, about 53% found once; its top ten account for roughly 37%. The material sequenced was blood. These receptors were taken from a man older than 75 in good health.

The V gene is TRBV5-1, the J gene TRBJ2-1, with D perhaps TRBD1 or TRBD2 (5 bases each). Trimming took off 0 bases at V and 8 bases at J, with 9 bases between the two ends. The CDR3 is made up of 13 amino acids. Germline values: CDR1 SGHRS, CDR2 YFSETQ. The CDR3 is CASSLGGLDEQFF. The CDR3 nucleotides read TGCGCCAGCAGCTTGGGGGGGTTGGATGAGCAGTTCTTC.

This clonotype was counted a few times. The rearrangement links TRBV6-5 to TRBJ1-6, with unresolved D. V was trimmed by 5 bases and J by 10 bases, leaving 9 bases between them. CDR3 length equals 12 residues. Per germline, CDR1 MNHEY and CDR2 SVGAGI. The CDR3 region is CASSGLGSPLHF. The CDR3 DNA reads as TGTGCCAGCAGTGGCCTCGGGTCACCCCTCCACTTT.

This clonotype occurred a few times. V usage is TRBV5-1 and J usage is TRBJ2-6; D might be TRBD1 (5 bases). The germline gives CDR1 SGHRS, CDR2 YFSETQ. The CDR3 totals 16 residues. V was clipped by 0 bases and J by 0 bases, with 7 bases between them. In DNA form, the CDR3 reads TGCGCCAGCAGCTTGGTGGGGCTCTCTGGGGCCAACGTCCTGACTTTC. Its translation is CASSLVGLSGANVLTF.

Here the CDR3 DNA reads TGCAGTGCTAGAGAGATCGGGGCCGGTGAGACCCAGTACTTC. Residues: CSAREIGAGETQYF. The chain has TRBV20-1 and TRBJ2-7; the D call may be TRBD1 or TRBD2 (5 bases each). The end of the DNA fits TRBJ2-5 better, so the J call may be wrong. Per the germline V gene, CDR1 is DFQATT and CDR2 is SNEGSKA (reference sequence). This CDR3 contains 14 residues.

This chain connects TRBV5-1 to TRBJ2-1; no reliable D call. The germline V and J ends were trimmed by 3 bases and 6 bases, with 13 bases remaining between them. This CDR3 contains 14 residues. CDR1 is SGHRS and CDR2 is YFSETQ in the germline V gene. The DNA of the CDR3 is TGCGCCAGCAGCTCCGGACCCCTACCCAATGAGCAGTTCTTC. Residues: CASSSGPLPNEQFF.

The chain combines TRBV29-1 with TRBJ2-5; 8 nucleotides align to TRBD1. Per the germline V gene, CDR1 is SQVTM and CDR2 is ANQGSEA. The CDR3 extends over 14 amino acids. The trim removed 0 bases at V and 11 bases at J, leaving 11 bases unmatched. The CDR3 sequence: CSVEDPTGVNEQYF. The CDR3 nucleotides are TGCAGCGTTGAAGACCCGACAGGGGTGAATGAGCAGTACTTC.

This clonotype was seen only a few times. The rearrangement joins TRBV24-1 to TRBJ2-3; 10 bases map to TRBD2. Per the germline V gene, CDR1 is KGHDR and CDR2 is SFDVKD. V dropped 4 bases and J dropped 2; count of bases not matched to a gene: 5. The CDR3 loop spans 16 amino acids. The CDR3 DNA reads as TGTGCCACCAGTGACGCAGCGGGAGGGTTCACAGATACGCAGTATTTT. Translation gives CATSDAAGGFTDTQYF.

The chain carries TRBV20-1 and TRBJ2-7, with 10 bases lining up with TRBD2. CDR1 is DFQATT and CDR2 is SNEGSKA in the germline V gene (reference sequence). With 8 bases clipped from V and 7 bases from J, the junction kept 11 bases outside the gene matches. The CDR3 is 13 residues long. DNA for the CDR3: TGCAGTCGGAGGGCTAGCGGGAGATGGGAGCAGTACTTC. This encodes CSRRASGRWEQYF.

CDR3 nucleotides: TGTGCCATCGGCAGGACGGAAGCCTACGAGCAGTACTTC. It specifies CAIGRTEAYEQYF. The chain joins TRBV10-3 to TRBJ2-7, with D unclear. Trimming cost V 8 bases and J 2 bases, with 13 bases left between them. The CDR3 covers 13 residues. Per the germline V gene, CDR1 is ENHRY and CDR2 is SYGVKD.

This clonotype has at least ten counts. The rearrangement uses TRBV28 and TRBJ2-3; 9 bases agree with TRBD1. Germline V gene data show CDR1 as MDHEN and CDR2 as SYDVKM. This CDR3 spans 15 amino acids. V shed 5 bases, J shed 3 bases, and the junction held 6 bases outside the gene matches. The CDR3 loop is CASSRPGQGTDTQYF. DNA of the CDR3: TGTGCCAGCAGTCGACCGGGACAGGGAACAGATACGCAGTATTTT.

This clonotype has more than one count but fewer than ten. J is TRBJ2-5 and V is TRBV4-1; 7 bases agree with TRBD2. After removal of 3 bases from V and 1 base from J, the junction contained 14 bases not matched to a gene. The CDR3 has 18 residues. CDR1 is MGHRA and CDR2 is YSYEKL in the germline V gene. In DNA form, the CDR3 reads TGCGCCAGCAGCCATCCCGGCGGGGGTAGCGGGCTCCAAGAGACCCAGTACTTC. Encoded protein: CASSHPGGGSGLQETQYF.

The CDR3 is CATSSPGNIPYEQYF. The DNA for the CDR3 is TGTGCCACCAGCAGTCCGGGGAATATACCGTACGAGCAGTACTTC. This chain joins TRBV15 and TRBJ2-7; D is perhaps TRBD2 (5 bases). The germline gives CDR1 LNHNV, CDR2 YYDKDF (reference sequence). Trimming left V 3 bases short and J 4 bases short, with 16 bases between. The CDR3 totals 15 residues.

The V gene is TRBV4-1, the J gene TRBJ2-1; the match to TRBD2 covers 9 bases. Germline CDR1 and CDR2: MGHRA and YSYEKL. The ends lost 0 bases at V and 6 bases at J; junction bases unmatched: 9. This CDR3 is 17 amino acids long. CDR3 coding DNA: TGCGCCAGCAGCCAAGAAGGGGGGCTAGCGGGACGCAATGAGCAGTTCTTC. It encodes CASSQEGGLAGRNEQFF.

With respect to this clonotype: With a much larger clone just one base away, this may be a read error. The rearrangement joins TRBV3-1 to TRBJ2-7; TRBD1 might be the D (6 bases). The V gene's germline CDR1 is LGHDT and CDR2 YNNKEL (reference sequence). Trimming took 3 bases from V and 6 from J, leaving 15 bases between them. The CDR3 has 14 residues. The CDR3 DNA sequence: TGTGCCAGCAGCCAGGCAAGAGGGGGAGTCGAGCAGTACTTC. Translated, it gives CASSQARGGVEQYF.

The gene calls are TRBV4-1 and TRBJ2-5; D is ambiguous. The DNA end lines up better with TRBJ2-7; the J call may be wrong. The CDR3 runs 14 residues. The V gene's germline CDR1 is MGHRA and CDR2 YSYEKL. CDR3 DNA sequence: TGCGCCAGCAGCCAAGGGGTGAATTCCTACGAGCAGTACTTC. It codes for CASSQGVNSYEQYF.

This chain joins TRBV7-2 and TRBJ2-1; weak D call: TRBD2 (6 bases). Germline V gives CDR1 SGHTA, CDR2 FQGNSA. CDR3 length: 14 residues. Between the trimmed V and J ends, which lost 8 bases and 0 bases, there was a span of 11 bases. CDR3 protein: CASRGTSSYNEQFF. The CDR3 coding sequence is TGTGCCAGCCGCGGGACGAGCTCCTACAATGAGCAGTTCTTC.

V and J are TRBV21-1 and TRBJ2-7; TRBD1, the table's D call, was not compared with the DNA. The DNA matches TRBJ2-5 better at its end, which makes the J call doubtful. TRBV21-1 is annotated as a pseudogene. This CDR3 is 16 amino acids long. CDR3 DNA sequence: TGTGCCAGCAGCAAAGTGGCAGGCGGGCTCCAAGAGACCCAGTACTTC. It codes for CASSKVAGGLQETQYF.

This clonotype occurred once. V and J are TRBV6-1 and TRBJ2-3; 7 bases are shared with TRBD2. Germline trimming cut 4 bases from V and 5 bases from J; bases unmatched to any gene: 3. The germline V gene encodes CDR1 MNHNS and CDR2 SASEGT. This CDR3 is 13 amino acids long. The CDR3 coding sequence is TGTGCCAGCAGTGGGGAGCGGGGAGATACGCAGTATTTT. This gives the protein CASSGERGDTQYF.

This clonotype was counted between two and nine times. The V call is TRBV20-1, the J call TRBJ2-4, with 7 bases aligning to TRBD1. The J call could be wrong; TRBJ2-7 is a better fit for the DNA end. The CDR3 loop spans 16 amino acids. Germline V gene data show CDR1 as DFQATT and CDR2 as SNEGSKA (reference sequence). The CDR3 nucleotides are TGCAGTGCCCCCCCCCTCGGACAGGTGCTCCTCAACGAGCAGTACTTC. Translated: CSAPPLGQVLLNEQYF.

This chain links TRBV3-1 with TRBJ2-1; TRBD2 agrees at 8 bases. The V and J ends lost 2 bases and 5 bases, in that order; junction bases with no gene match: 5. The CDR3 extends over 15 amino acids. Per the germline V gene, CDR1 is LGHDT and CDR2 is YNNKEL (reference sequence). CDR3 nucleotides: TGTGCCAGCAGCCAACCGGGACTAGTCCACAATGAGCAGTTCTTC. This codes for CASSQPGLVHNEQFF.

V is TRBV6-1 and J is TRBJ2-3; 10 nucleotides align to TRBD2. V lost 5 bases, J lost 2 bases, and 10 bases stayed unmatched. Per the germline V gene, CDR1 is MNHNS and CDR2 is SASEGT. There are 17 residues in the CDR3. The CDR3 DNA sequence: TGTGCCAGCAGTAGGACTAGCGGAGCGTCTAACACAGATACGCAGTATTTT. Its protein is CASSRTSGASNTDTQYF.

This sequence joins TRBV27 and TRBJ2-1; D gene ambiguous. The tail of the sequence fits TRBJ2-7 better, so the J call may be wrong. The CDR3 consists of 13 residues. Germline V gene sequence: CDR1 MNHEY, CDR2 SMNVEV (reference sequence). This CDR3 reads CASSLYSNNEQYF. CDR3 sequence (DNA): TGTGCCAGCAGTTTATACTCGAACAATGAGCAGTACTTC.

This clonotype was seen a single time. V usage is TRBV2 and J usage is TRBJ2-5; D remains ambiguous. Germline CDR1 is SNHLY and CDR2 is FYNNEI. This CDR3 contains 12 residues. Trimming removed 7 bases from V and 11 bases from J, with 17 bases in between. The CDR3 region is CASKAPRKAQYF. Here the CDR3 DNA reads TGTGCCAGCAAAGCCCCTCGAAAGGCGCAGTACTTC.

V and J are TRBV28 and TRBJ2-1; TRBD2 matches at 8 bases. The J call is in doubt because the DNA end fits TRBJ2-7 better. The CDR3 is 16 amino acids. The germline V gene has CDR1 MDHEN and CDR2 SYDVKM. The CDR3 protein is CASSFPDRGGAYEQYF. CDR3 bases: TGTGCCAGCAGTTTCCCCGACCGGGGGGGCGCGTACGAGCAGTACTTC.

The chain joins TRBV7-9 to TRBJ2-7; the match to TRBD2 covers 9 bases. V dropped 1 base and J dropped 6; count of bases not matched to a gene: 7. In germline, CDR1 is SEHNR, CDR2 FQNEAQ (reference sequence). The length of the CDR3 is 15 residues. CDR3 sequence (DNA): TGTGCCAGCAGCTTAGGTAGCGGGAGTTCAGGCGAGCAGTACTTC. This gives the protein CASSLGSGSSGEQYF.